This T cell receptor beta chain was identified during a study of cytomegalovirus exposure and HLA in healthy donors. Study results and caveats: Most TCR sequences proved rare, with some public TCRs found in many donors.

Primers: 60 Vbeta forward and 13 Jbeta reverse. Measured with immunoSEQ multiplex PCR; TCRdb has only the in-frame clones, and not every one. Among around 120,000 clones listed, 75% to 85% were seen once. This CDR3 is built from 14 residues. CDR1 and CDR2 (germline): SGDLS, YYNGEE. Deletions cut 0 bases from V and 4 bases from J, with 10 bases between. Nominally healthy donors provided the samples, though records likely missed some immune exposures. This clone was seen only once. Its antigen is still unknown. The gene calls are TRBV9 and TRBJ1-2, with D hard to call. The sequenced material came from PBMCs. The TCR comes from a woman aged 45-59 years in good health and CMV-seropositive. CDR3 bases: TGTGCCAGCAGCGTAGCCGGGGATCTCTATGGCTACACCTTC. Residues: CASSVAGDLYGYTF.